A single sample gave rise to the 2 T cell receptor beta chains below, sequenced in a study of graft-versus-host responses after intestinal transplantation. Data came from immunoSEQ multiplex PCR; TCRdb stores just in-frame clones and leaves some out. The sample lists about 110,000 clones; around 90% were seen once. Antigen specificity for these receptors is unknown. The sequencing used unstimulated CD4+ T cells sorted from spleen or lymph node cells, collected before transplant. The receptor set was obtained from a human donor who was the organ donor for an intestinal transplant.

The chain couples TRBV6-4 to TRBJ2-3, with 9 bases that match TRBD2. Trimming at V came to 3 bases and at J to 6 bases, leaving 7 bases not matched to a gene. Germline CDR1 is MRHNA and CDR2 is SNTAGT. This CDR3 spans 15 amino acids. This chain's CDR3 is CASSEYSGRLDTQYF. DNA for the CDR3: TGTGCCAGCAGTGAGTACAGCGGGAGGTTGGATACGCAGTATTTT.

CDR3 sequence (DNA): TGTGCCAGCAGCTTAGACCCAGGGAGGACCTATGGCTACACCTTC. Translation gives CASSLDPGRTYGYTF. This chain links TRBV11-2 with TRBJ1-2, with a tentative D call TRBD1 (5 bases). This CDR3 region has 15 residues. Per the germline V gene, CDR1 is SGHAT and CDR2 is FQNNGV. Trimming left V 0 bases short and J 4 bases short, with 12 bases between.